This TCR beta chain was recovered during a study of HIV-infected patients and healthy controls. Findings of the study overall: HLA types of the donors remained undetermined.

Judged by abundance, this clonotype is medium-sized. The antigen is unknown. CDR1 and CDR2 (germline): MNHEY, SVGEGT. The CDR3 spans 13 residues. Trimming cost V 0 bases and J 6 bases, with 8 bases left between them. Reverse transcription used around 500 ng RNA and constant-region primers for alpha and beta. Using multiplexing indices, alpha and beta chain libraries were generated apart by chain-specific third strand synthesis. In TCRdb, the 5' RACE reads were re-called with MiXCR into one record per CDR3 protein. Of roughly 10,000 distinct CDR3 sequences in the sample, 8% to 8.5% were seen once. Whole blood was used without fractionation, so all unsorted peripheral T cells were included.

The sample taken for sequencing was blood. This TCR came from an adult in good health. This sequence joins TRBV6-2 or TRBV6-3 and TRBJ1-1; no reliable D call. The CDR3 loop is CASSYSFPSEAFF. The CDR3 DNA reads as TGTGCCAGCAGTTACTCGTTTCCCTCTGAAGCTTTCTTT.